This is a list of T cell receptor beta chains from one sample in a study of T cell responses to AZD1222 COVID-19 vaccine. Some clones are missing from TCRdb's copy, which holds only in-frame ones; the method was immunoSEQ multiplex PCR. The repertoire holds approximately 130,000 clones, with approximately 85% as singletons. The sequencing here drew on peripheral blood, taken 28 days after the second dose of the MenACWY control vaccine. The receptors here all came from an adult who received the MenACWY meningococcal vaccine as a control. Each CDR3 is given with its conserved first and last residue. Each record gives: J gene, V gene, D gene, clone size, CDR3 DNA, CDR3 protein. D genes are given only for firm matches. Clone size appears in some rows only: once, few, many, or a class for an expanded clone.

>TRBJ1-2|TRBV7-2|.|.
TGTGCCAGCATCCGAAACAGGGAAGCTAACTATGGCTACACCTTC
CASIRNREANYGYTF
>TRBJ2-1|TRBV24-1|TRBD2|once
TGTGCCACCAGTGGGGCAGACAGGACTAGCGGGGGGGCCGGTCAGACCTACAATGAGCAGTTCTTC
CATSGADRTSGGAGQTYNEQFF
>TRBJ1-5|TRBV10-3|.|few
TGTGCCATCACATCCGGCTACAATCAGCCCCAGCATTTT
CAITSGYNQPQHF
>TRBJ2-5|TRBV30|.|once
TGTGCCTGGACAATGACACAAGAGACCCAGTACTTC
CAWTMTQETQYF
>TRBJ2-7|TRBV12-3/TRBV12-4|.|.
TGTGCCAGCAGTGACAGCCTTTCCTACGAGCAGTACTTC
CASSDSLSYEQYF
>TRBJ1-4|TRBV7-6|TRBD1|once
TGTGCCAGCAGCTCGTTCGACAGGGGAACTAATGAAAAACTGTTTTTT
CASSSFDRGTNEKLFF
>TRBJ2-7|TRBV9|.|.
TGTGCCAGCAGCGTAGACCCAGGCTACGAGCAGTACTTC
CASSVDPGYEQYF
>TRBJ2-5|TRBV2|.|.
TGTGCCAGCAGTAAGGATATGAAAGAGACCCAGTACTTC
CASSKDMKETQYF
>TRBJ1-5|TRBV29-1|.|.
TGCAGCGTGACAGATAGCAATCAGCCCCAGCATTTT
CSVTDSNQPQHF
>TRBJ1-2|TRBV21-1|.|.
TGTGCCAGCAGCAAATCGGGACAGGTGGACTATGGCTACACCTTC
CASSKSGQVDYGYTF
>TRBJ1-3|TRBV7-6|.|once
TGTGCCAGCAGCTTAGCAGGTCCTCCGACGGGAAACACCATATATTTT
CASSLAGPPTGNTIYF
>TRBJ2-7|TRBV2|.|.
TGTGCCACTAGGGTCGCTACCCACTCCTACGAGCAGTACTTC
CATRVATHSYEQYF
>TRBJ1-1|TRBV7-2|.|.
TGTGCCAGCAGCTTAGTGCCTGTGGGGGTGAACACTGAAGCTTTCTTT
CASSLVPVGVNTEAFF
>TRBJ1-2|TRBV7-9|.|.
TGTGCCAGCACCCACGAGGGTGGCTATGGCTACACCTTC
CASTHEGGYGYTF
>TRBJ2-1|TRBV4-1|.|.
TGCGCCAGCAGCCAAGACAGTTACAATGAGCAGTTCTTC
CASSQDSYNEQFF
>TRBJ1-4|TRBV29-1|.|.
TGCAGCGTGAAGGGGAATTTTAATGAAAAACTGTTTTTT
CSVKGNFNEKLFF
>TRBJ1-2|TRBV28|.|few
TGTGCCAGCAGTTTCGGGAGGGACCATGGCTACACCTTC
CASSFGRDHGYTF
>TRBJ2-7|TRBV19|TRBD2|.
TGTGCCAGTAGTGGGACTAGCGGGGCGACCTACGAGCAGTACTTC
CASSGTSGATYEQYF
>TRBJ1-2|TRBV27|TRBD1|.
TGTGCCAGCAGTTCCCCCCGGACAGGGGGCGCTGATGGCTACACCTTC
CASSSPRTGGADGYTF
>TRBJ1-1|TRBV24-1|.|.
TGTGCCACCCGCCAAGGAAGGGCAGGGGCCCACACTGAAGCTTTCTTT
CATRQGRAGAHTEAFF
>TRBJ2-3|TRBV3-1/TRBV3-2|.|.
TGTGCCAGCAGCCGGCGCAGGGTATCAGATACGCAGTATTTT
CASSRRRVSDTQYF
>TRBJ2-7|TRBV7-3|TRBD2|.
TGTGCCAGCAGCTTCCTAGCGGGAAACTCCTACGAGCAGTACTTC
CASSFLAGNSYEQYF
>TRBJ2-5|TRBV10-3|.|.
TGTGCCATCAGAGATAGGCTGGGCGAGACCCAGTACTTC
CAIRDRLGETQYF
>TRBJ2-1|TRBV5-6|.|.
TGTGCCAGCAGCTTGACGGGGACCTCCTACAATGAGCAGTTCTTC
CASSLTGTSYNEQFF
>TRBJ1-4|TRBV28|.|.
TGTGCCAGCAGTTTAAAGGGGCAGGAAAAACTGTTTTTT
CASSLKGQEKLFF
>TRBJ1-4|TRBV28|.|.
TGTGCCAGCAGTTTACAGGGCCTTAATGAAAAACTGTTTTTT
CASSLQGLNEKLFF
>TRBJ1-2|TRBV19|.|.
TGTGCCAGCATCATTCCGGGACGGCCGGGCATAGGCTATGGCTACACCTTC
CASIIPGRPGIGYGYTF
>TRBJ2-7|TRBV19|.|.
TGTGCCAGTAGTATCGCCGGGAACCCCTACGAGCAGTACTTC
CASSIAGNPYEQYF